The 24 T cell receptor beta chains listed next were all sequenced from one sample in a study of tissue T cells after allogeneic stem cell transplantation. Specified time point: mouse harvest day 7 after allogeneic transplant. Tail vein injection delivered 10^7 T-cell-depleted bone marrow cells and 10^6 splenic CD5+ T cells. Assay used: immunoSEQ multiplex PCR; TCRdb lists only in-frame clones, some missing. The table lists almost 6,000 clones, 45% to 55% of them singletons. Sequencing was carried out using gut tissue. These receptors came from a female BALB/c mouse given C57BL/6 T cells with graft-versus-host disease after an allogeneic hematopoietic cell transplant.

About this clone: Mouse names are used for the genes. The CDR3 end is not reached by the read, which stops 1 residue before it; the germline J gene fills it in. The chain is built from TRBV2 and TRBJ1-1; 10 nucleotides line up with TRBD1. The CDR3 contains 15 residues. Trimming removed 5 bases from V and 3 bases from J; junction bases left unmatched: 6. Germline V CDR1 and CDR2: LGHNA, YSYQKL. The CDR3 loop is CASSTPGTGDTEVFF. The DNA read from the CDR3 is TGTGCCAGCAGCACCCCCGGGACAGGGGACACAGAAGTCTTC.

A note on this clone: Genes here carry mouse names. The CDR3 end lies 1 residue beyond the end of the read and is filled in from the germline J gene. V is TRBV26 and J is TRBJ2-4; 9 bases are a match to TRBD1. Germline-derived CDR1 and CDR2 are KGHPV and FQNQEV (reference sequence). Trimming took 7 bases from V and 0 from J; bases not matched to a gene: 5. This CDR3 contains 15 residues. CDR3 DNA (partial): TGTGCCAGCAAGGGGACAGGGACTAGTCAAAACACCTTGTAC. This codes for CASKGTGTSQNTLY. From start to end, the CDR3 is CASKGTGTSQNTLYF.

Comments on this clone: Gene names are mouse gene names. Read coverage stops 1 residue before the CDR3 terminus; the germline J gene supplies the remainder. J is TRBJ2-7 and V is TRBV15; 8 bases fit TRBD1. The CDR3 is 13 amino acids. After removal of 6 bases from V and 2 bases from J, the junction contained 3 bases not matched to a gene. CDR1 and CDR2 from the germline V gene are SGHND and FRSKSL. The CDR3 sequence: CASRGQVTYEQYF. The CDR3 bases that were read are TGTGCCAGCAGGGGACAGGTAACCTATGAACAGTAC.

With regard to this clone: These gene names are mouse names. The CDR3 is cut off 1 residue early in the read; its end comes from the germline J gene. This sequence joins TRBV26 and TRBJ1-1; 8 bases match TRBD1. The CDR3 runs to 14 residues. Losses at the gene ends were 4 bases for V and 4 bases for J; bases not matched to a gene: 5. The V gene's germline CDR1 is KGHPV and CDR2 FQNQEV (reference sequence). CDR3 DNA, as far as it was read: TGTGCCAGCAGTCCGGACAGGGAGGGCACAGAAGTCTTC. Translating gives CASSPDREGTEVF. The entire CDR3 sequence reads CASSPDREGTEVFF.

This clone is termed medium-sized. Gene names follow the mouse nomenclature. The CDR3 sequence is CASRRTVYAEQFF. CDR3 DNA, as far as it was read: TGTGCCAGCAGGAGGACAGTCTATGCTGAGCAGTTC. The J gene is TRBJ2-1, the V gene TRBV26, with D tentatively TRBD1 (6 bases). The read is 1 residue too short to cover the CDR3 end, so that end is filled in from the germline J gene. The CDR3 has 13 amino acids. CDR1 is KGHPV and CDR2 is FQNQEV in the germline V gene (reference sequence). V gave up 6 bases and J gave up 3 bases, with 9 bases separating them.

This clone was seen a few times. Mouse gene names apply. The CDR3 end is not reached by the read, which stops 1 residue before it; the germline J gene fills it in. The V call is TRBV3, the J call TRBJ2-2; D is unclear. The V gene lost 6 bases and the J gene lost 1 base, with 6 bases spanning the gap. The CDR3 runs to 13 residues. CDR1 is SNHLY and CDR2 is FYNGKV in the germline V gene (reference sequence). CDR3 DNA (partial): TGTGCCAGCAGTCGACAAAACACCGGGCAGCTCTAC. This translates into CASSRQNTGQLY. The full-length CDR3 reads as CASSRQNTGQLYF.

On this clone itself: These gene names are mouse names. Read coverage stops 1 residue before the CDR3 terminus; the germline J gene supplies the remainder. This chain uses TRBV13-1 with TRBJ2-3; D is ambiguous. Trimming left V 2 bases short and J 0 bases short, with 10 bases between. Germline CDR1 is NSHNY and CDR2 is SYGAGN. The CDR3 totals 15 residues. The covered CDR3 bases are TGTGCCAGCAGTGACGACATCCCTAGTGCAGAAACGCTGTAT. Translated: CASSDDIPSAETLY. In full, the CDR3 is CASSDDIPSAETLYF.

As concerns this clone: Genes and germline are mouse. The read ends 1 residue shy of where the CDR3 ends; the end is completed using the germline J gene. The V call is TRBV26, the J call TRBJ2-7; a weak D match, TRBD1 (5 bases). This CDR3 contains 12 residues. Germline CDR1 reads KGHPV; CDR2 reads FQNQEV (reference sequence). V lost 4 bases, J lost 3 bases, and 7 bases lay in between. CDR3 bases read: TGTGCCAGCAGTCCGGACATCTATGAACAGTAC. Translation gives CASSPDIYEQY. Given in full, the CDR3 is CASSPDIYEQYF.

A word on this clone: Any gene name here is a mouse gene name. Read data end 1 residue before the CDR3 end; the end is taken from the germline J gene. The rearrangement links TRBV26 to TRBJ2-2, with D perhaps TRBD2 (6 bases). Germline lookup yields CDR1 KGHPV and CDR2 FQNQEV (reference sequence). Deletions cut 6 bases from V and 2 bases from J, with 10 bases between. This CDR3 contains 14 residues. The sequenced CDR3 bases are TGTGCCAGCAGAAACTGGGTTAACACCGGGCAGCTCTAC. It encodes CASRNWVNTGQLY. The full CDR3 is CASRNWVNTGQLYF.

The count of this clone is one. Mouse germline and gene names are used. The read terminates 1 residue ahead of where the CDR3 ends, so the germline J gene completes it. The genes are TRBV19 and TRBJ1-4, with D unresolved. Looked up from germline, CDR1 is FNHDT and CDR2 is SITEND (reference sequence). The CDR3 loop spans 14 amino acids. V lost 0 bases, J lost 5 bases, and 8 bases lay in between. The CDR3 is CASSIGQKNERLFF. The part of the CDR3 DNA that was read is TGTGCCAGCAGTATAGGACAAAAAAACGAAAGATTATTT.

A note on this clone: The listed genes are named as in mouse. The read terminates 1 residue ahead of where the CDR3 ends, so the germline J gene completes it. The genes are TRBV23 and TRBJ2-4; the D call of TRBD2 is as the table states it, not checked on the DNA. The CDR3 sequence is 14 residues long. Germline V gives CDR1 KGHTA, CDR2 FQNQQP. This CDR3 is CSSSRDWSQNTLYF. The CDR3 bases that were read are TGCTCCAGCAGTAGGGACTGGAGTCAAAACACCTTGTAC.

In its sample, this clone is large. These gene names are mouse names. The CDR3 extends 1 residue past the end of the read, so its final part is completed from the germline J gene. This rearrangement joins TRBV19 to TRBJ2-1; D uncertain. V lost 1 base to trimming and J lost 0 bases, with 5 bases between them. Per the germline V gene, CDR1 is FNHDT and CDR2 is SITEND (reference sequence). CDR3 length: 14 residues. The CDR3 reads CASSIRNNYAEQFF. The CDR3 DNA, read in part, is TGTGCCAGCAGTATAAGAAATAACTATGCTGAGCAGTTC.

To note about this clone: Genes here carry mouse names. Read data end 1 residue before the CDR3 end; the end is taken from the germline J gene. The chain recombines TRBV26 with TRBJ1-4; TRBD1 matches 11 bases. V was clipped by 7 bases and J by 7 bases; unmatched bases: 5. CDR1 is KGHPV and CDR2 is FQNQEV in the germline V gene (reference sequence). The CDR3 extends over 14 amino acids. This chain's CDR3 is CASNAGTGGERLFF. CDR3 DNA (partial): TGTGCCAGCAACGCCGGGACAGGGGGCGAAAGATTATTT.

Notes on this clone: All gene names here are mouse names. The CDR3 extends 1 residue past the end of the read, so its final part is completed from the germline J gene. This chain uses TRBV13-3 with TRBJ1-3; 8 bases line up with TRBD1. This CDR3 has 16 residues. Germline lookup yields CDR1 NNHDY and CDR2 SYVADS. The V segment lost 4 bases and the J segment 0 bases; nucleotides outside the gene matches: 6. Here the CDR3 reads CASSWDRRNSGNTLYF. The part of the CDR3 DNA that was read is TGTGCCAGCAGTTGGGACAGGCGAAATTCTGGAAATACGCTCTAT.

Regarding this clone: Gene names are mouse gene names. The read terminates 1 residue before the CDR3 end, so the remaining end is supplied by the germline J gene. The chain links TRBV13-2 to TRBJ1-1, with 8 bases matching TRBD1. Per germline, CDR1 NNHNN and CDR2 SYGAGS (reference sequence). The V gene end was trimmed by 2 bases and the J gene end by 1 base; junction bases not matched to a gene: 1. The CDR3 is 14 amino acids. Incomplete CDR3 DNA: TGTGCCAGCGGTGAGACAGGGGTGAACACAGAAGTCTTC. The encoded protein is CASGETGVNTEVF. The full CDR3 protein reads CASGETGVNTEVFF.

A word on this clone: The gene symbols are mouse symbols. Sequencing ends 1 residue short of the CDR3 end; the germline J gene provides the rest. This chain uses TRBV3 with TRBJ2-3; 12 bases map to TRBD2. The length of the CDR3 is 18 residues. V shed 0 bases and J 0 bases; nucleotides not matched to a gene: 4. Germline values: CDR1 SNHLY, CDR2 FYNGKV (reference sequence). Partial CDR3 DNA: TGTGCCAGCAGCTTAGCGGGGACTGGGGGGAGGAGTGCAGAAACGCTGTAT. As protein: CASSLAGTGGRSAETLY. The CDR3 reads in full as CASSLAGTGGRSAETLYF.

Worth noting for this clone: Genes and germline are mouse. The read ends 1 residue shy of where the CDR3 ends; the end is completed using the germline J gene. V and J are TRBV26 and TRBJ2-7; TRBD1 is a possible D gene (6 bases). CDR3 length: 13 residues. V was shortened by 0 bases and J by 4 bases, with 7 bases between the two germline ends. Germline loops: CDR1 KGHPV, CDR2 FQNQEV (reference sequence). The CDR3 sequence: CASSLSGGYEQYF. The DNA read from the CDR3 is TGTGCCAGCAGTCTGTCAGGGGGTTATGAACAGTAC.

As to this clone: Gene names are mouse gene names. The read ends 1 residue shy of where the CDR3 ends; the end is completed using the germline J gene. This chain links TRBV12-1 with TRBJ2-3; 7 nucleotides line up with TRBD2. The germline gives CDR1 SGHSN, CDR2 HYEKVE. The CDR3 contains 14 residues. V lost 2 bases to trimming and J lost 8 bases; unmatched junction nucleotides: 9. The CDR3 region is CASSPDWVQRTLYF. The sequenced CDR3 bases are TGTGCCAGCTCTCCTGACTGGGTCCAGAGAACGCTGTAT.

In regard to this clone: These gene names are mouse names. Sequencing ends 1 residue short of the CDR3 end; the germline J gene provides the rest. The gene calls are TRBV4 and TRBJ2-4, with 9 bases identical to TRBD2. Germline V gives CDR1 LGHDT, CDR2 YNNKQL (reference sequence). With 3 bases clipped from V and 5 bases from J, the junction kept 0 bases outside the gene matches. The CDR3 contains 13 residues. The CDR3 sequence: CASSYGGANTLYF. The DNA read from the CDR3 is TGTGCCAGCAGCTATGGGGGGGCAAACACCTTGTAC. The variable domain in full, completed from reference TRBV4 and TRBJ2-4, reads ETAVFQTPNYHVTQVGNEVSFNCKQTLGHDTMYWYKQDSKKLLKIMFSYNNKQLIVNETVPRRFSPQSSDKAHLNLRIKSVEPEDSAVYLCASSYGGANTLYFGAGTRLSVL.

Worth noting for this clone: Mouse names are used for the genes. The read is 1 residue too short to cover the CDR3 end, so that end is filled in from the germline J gene. The chain carries TRBV26 and TRBJ1-2; no clear D. Germline V gene data show CDR1 as KGHPV and CDR2 as FQNQEV (reference sequence). The CDR3 contains 13 residues. The V end was cut by 3 bases, the J end by 2 bases, with 7 bases between. The part of the CDR3 DNA that was read is TGTGCCAGCAGTCTCTCACACAACTCCGACTACACC. It translates to CASSLSHNSDYT. The complete CDR3 protein is CASSLSHNSDYTF.

Note on this clone: Gene labels here are mouse ones. Read data end 1 residue before the CDR3 end; the end is taken from the germline J gene. Other DNA sequences in the same sample also yield this CDR3. J is TRBJ1-4 and V is TRBV26, with 12 positions matching TRBD1. The CDR3 is 16 residues long. Germline V gene data show CDR1 as KGHPV and CDR2 as FQNQEV (reference sequence). V lost 6 bases to trimming and J lost 7 bases; unmatched junction nucleotides: 9. CDR3 DNA, as far as it was read: TGTGCCAGCAGCCGACCCGGGACAGGGGGCGCCGAAAGATTATTT. Its translation is CASSRPGTGGAERLF. The full CDR3 protein reads CASSRPGTGGAERLFF.

Points on this clone: These gene names are mouse names. The sequence runs out 1 residue before the end of the CDR3; the remainder is reconstructed from the germline J gene. The chain recombines TRBV26 with TRBJ1-1, with D possibly being TRBD1 (5 bases). Per the germline V gene, CDR1 is KGHPV and CDR2 is FQNQEV (reference sequence). Trimming removed 2 bases from V and 0 bases from J, with 7 bases in between. CDR3 length equals 14 residues. Partial CDR3 DNA: TGTGCCAGCAGTCTGGGGACTGCAAACACAGAAGTCTTC. Translation gives CASSLGTANTEVF. In full, the CDR3 is CASSLGTANTEVFF. The variable domain in full, completed from reference TRBV26 and TRBJ1-1, reads NSKVIQTPRYLVKGQGQKAKMRCIPEKGHPVVFWYQQNKNNEFKFLINFQNQEVLQQIDMTEKRFSAECPSNSPCSLEIQSSEAGDSALYLCASSLGTANTEVFFGKGTRLTVV.

Points on this clone: Any gene name here is a mouse gene name. With the read ending 1 residue before the CDR3 end, the germline J gene is used to fill in that end. V and J are TRBV26 and TRBJ2-7; 10 bases map to TRBD2. CDR1 is KGHPV and CDR2 is FQNQEV in the germline V gene (reference sequence). V lost 6 bases to trimming and J lost 7 bases; unmatched junction nucleotides: 6. The CDR3 is 13 amino acids. The CDR3 is CASSRLGGGEQYF. The sequenced CDR3 bases are TGTGCCAGCAGCCGACTGGGGGGCGGAGAACAGTAC.

Remarks on this clone: Mouse gene names apply. The read comes to an end 1 residue before the CDR3 does, leaving the germline J gene to fill in the end. The gene calls are TRBV3 and TRBJ2-7, with 8 bases matching TRBD2. V was pared by 2 bases and J by 2 bases, with 2 bases of the junction left unmatched. This CDR3 is 14 amino acids long. From germline, CDR1 is SNHLY and CDR2 FYNGKV (reference sequence). The CDR3: CASSLRLGTYEQYF. Incomplete CDR3 DNA: TGTGCCAGCAGCTTAAGACTGGGGACCTATGAACAGTAC.